The next 31 T cell receptor beta chains were all read from a single sample in a study of post-analysis software for immune sequencing data. Overall study findings and caveats: Patients used about 5 TRBV segments, including TRBV5-6, TRBV5-1 and TRBV20-1, more often than controls.

Presence of unique molecular identifiers characterized the TCR beta cDNA libraries. From the PCR reads, TCRdb called clonotypes with MiXCR, one entry per CDR3 protein. The data hold fewer than 850,000 distinct CDR3 sequences, with approximately 30% observed a single time. No antigen has been identified for these receptors. The source material was blood. Receptor source: a girl aged 10 to 17 with multiple sclerosis.

The chain recombines TRBV15 with TRBJ1-5; 8 bases line up with TRBD1. The CDR3 consists of 15 residues. The ends lost 3 bases at V and 4 bases at J; junction bases unmatched: 5. Germline V gene lookup returns CDR1 LNHNV and CDR2 YYDKDF (reference sequence). The DNA of the CDR3 is TGTGCCACCAGCAGGGACAGGGCCCCGAATCAGCCCCAGCATTTT. Translating it yields CATSRDRAPNQPQHF.

This sequence joins TRBV20-1 and TRBJ1-4; TRBD1 is a possible D gene (5 bases). The V gene lost 6 bases and the J gene lost 5 bases, with 16 bases spanning the gap. The germline CDR1 and CDR2 sequences are DFQATT and SNEGSKA (reference sequence). The CDR3 has 14 residues. In DNA form, the CDR3 reads TGCAGTGCGGGGGTGACAACTAGAAATGAAAAACTGTTTTTT. Protein product: CSAGVTTRNEKLFF.

A remark on this clonotype: A much larger clone lies a single base off, so this may be a read error. The chain uses TRBV7-2 and TRBJ2-5; D is possibly TRBD2 (6 bases). With 5 bases removed from V and 7 bases from J, the gap between germline ends came to 17 bases. Germline V lookup: CDR1 SGHTA, CDR2 FQGNSA. There are 14 residues in the CDR3. Here the CDR3 DNA reads TGTGCCAGCAGCCTCCGGAGGGGCGGAGGGACCCAGTACTTC. This encodes CASSLRRGGGTQYF.

The chain joins TRBV29-1 to TRBJ2-7, with 10 bases matching TRBD2. Germline V CDR1 and CDR2: SQVTM, ANQGSEA. The CDR3 covers 15 residues. The V and J ends lost 6 bases and 3 bases, in that order; junction bases with no gene match: 11. The chain's CDR3 is CSVRGASGSFYEQYF. CDR3 DNA: TGCAGCGTCCGCGGGGCTAGCGGGAGTTTCTACGAGCAGTACTTC.

This clonotype was observed many times. The chain links TRBV29-1 to TRBJ2-5, with TRBD2 matching over 10 bases. Germline loops: CDR1 SQVTM, CDR2 ANQGSEA. CDR3 length: 15 residues. The junction had 10 bases not matched to a gene; V was cut back by 4 bases and J by 5 bases. CDR3 DNA sequence: TGCAGCGTTGGGGCTAGCGGGAGCGGTATGGAGACCCAGTACTTC. It is translated as CSVGASGSGMETQYF.

The chain combines TRBV2 with TRBJ2-5, with no clear D. Germline assignment: CDR1 SNHLY and CDR2 FYNNEI. The CDR3 length is 13 residues. The ends were cut back, 2 bases at V and 0 bases at J, with 4 bases in the middle. The CDR3 loop is CASSERYQETQYF. The CDR3 DNA reads TGTGCCAGCAGTGAAAGGTACCAAGAGACCCAGTACTTC.

To note about this clonotype: Germline is not matched at one junction end, which may reflect a read error. V is TRBV29-1 and J is TRBJ2-3; tentative D call: TRBD1 (6 bases). The germline gives CDR1 SQVTM, CDR2 ANQGSEA. CDR3 length: 16 residues. The CDR3 DNA reads TGCAGCGTGCCGGACCTGACAGAGAAGGTGACAGGTACGCAGTATTTT. It specifies CSVPDLTEKVTGTQYF.

The chain combines TRBV15 with TRBJ1-5; no clear D. The V end lost 0 bases, the J end lost 5 bases, and 8 bases lay between the germline ends. Germline loops: CDR1 LNHNV, CDR2 YYDKDF (reference sequence). The CDR3 length is 14 residues. The CDR3 sequence: CATSREIGHQPQHF. The CDR3 DNA is TGTGCCACCAGCAGAGAAATCGGTCATCAGCCCCAGCATTTT.

This clonotype was observed many times. This chain uses TRBV20-1 with TRBJ2-3; D gene uncertain. CDR1 DFQATT and CDR2 SNEGSKA come from the germline V gene (reference sequence). V gave up 5 bases and J gave up 1 base, with 16 bases separating them. The CDR3 is 15 amino acids. CDR3 nucleotides: TGCAGTGCTTCCCTGTTGGGGTGGGGCACAGATACGCAGTATTTT. Its translation: CSASLLGWGTDTQYF.

The rearrangement links TRBV20-1 to TRBJ1-4; 11 positions agree with TRBD1. Losses at the gene ends were 0 bases for V and 8 bases for J; bases not matched to a gene: 8. The CDR3 is made up of 16 amino acids. Germline-derived CDR1 and CDR2 are DFQATT and SNEGSKA (reference sequence). DNA of the CDR3: TGCAGTGCTAGAGACGCGGACAGGGGGCCGGGGGAAAAACTGTTTTTT. It translates to CSARDADRGPGEKLFF.

The rearrangement links TRBV10-3 to TRBJ2-3; D uncertain. The V end lost 0 bases, the J end lost 5 bases, and 6 bases lay between the germline ends. Germline CDR1 is ENHRY and CDR2 is SYGVKD. The CDR3 length is 13 residues. The CDR3 loop reads CAISESILDTQYF. The CDR3 DNA follows: TGTGCCATCAGTGAGTCGATTTTAGATACGCAGTATTTT.

The rearrangement links TRBV29-1 to TRBJ2-7; a possible D gene is TRBD1 (5 bases). The germline V gene has CDR1 SQVTM and CDR2 ANQGSEA. V lost 6 bases and J lost 2, with 14 bases in between. This CDR3 has 13 amino acids. Written as DNA, the CDR3 is TGCAGCGTCGAACCACAGGCGACCTACGAGCAGTACTTC. It yields the protein CSVEPQATYEQYF.

The chain uses TRBV12-3 or TRBV12-4 and TRBJ1-4; maybe TRBD1 (6 bases). V was pared by 5 bases and J by 8 bases, with 12 bases between. The CDR3 has 13 residues. CDR3 sequence: CASSTGSGEKLFF. The CDR3 nucleotides read TGTGCCAGCAGTACAGGGTCTGGGGAAAAACTGTTTTTT.

The chain combines TRBV9 with TRBJ1-3, with 9 bases lining up with TRBD1. CDR1 is SGDLS and CDR2 is YYNGEE in the germline V gene. The CDR3 is made up of 17 amino acids. After removal of 4 bases from V and 0 bases from J, the junction contained 8 bases not matched to a gene. CDR3 in DNA: TGTGCCAGCAGCTTACGGACAGGGGCAAACTCTGGAAACACCATATATTTT. Translating gives CASSLRTGANSGNTIYF. The entire variable domain, with the rest obtained from reference TRBV9 and TRBJ1-3, is as follows: DSGVTQTPKHLITATGQRVTLRCSPRSGDLSVYWYQQSLDQGLQFLIQYYNGEERAKGNILERFSAQQFPDLHSELNLSSLELGDSALYFCASSLRTGANSGNTIYFGEGSWLTVV.

Notes on this clonotype: This may be a read error: a much more frequent sequence differs by one nucleotide. The chain couples TRBV12-3 or TRBV12-4 to TRBJ2-5; no reliable D call. V shed 5 bases and J shed 11 bases, with 18 bases lying between them. CDR3 length equals 13 residues. This CDR3 reads CASSLIGGYGQYF. CDR3 nucleotide sequence: TGTGCCAGCAGTCTAATCGGCGGTTACGGGCAGTACTTC.

The CDR3 region is CASSQGSGSTDTQYF. In nucleotides, the CDR3 is TGCGCCAGCAGCCAAGGGTCGGGGAGCACAGATACGCAGTATTTT. This chain uses TRBV4-3 with TRBJ2-3, with a possible D match to TRBD2 (5 bases). Trimming shortened V by 1 base and J by 0 bases, and 8 bases separated the two germline ends. The CDR3 totals 15 residues. In germline, CDR1 is LGHNA, CDR2 YSLEER.

The count of this clonotype is one. The rearrangement links TRBV28 to TRBJ1-5, with 10 bases fitting TRBD1. The junction had 7 bases not matched to a gene; V was cut back by 2 bases and J by 6 bases. Germline V lookup: CDR1 MDHEN, CDR2 SYDVKM. CDR3 length equals 16 residues. The CDR3 bases are TGTGCCAGCAGTTTAACCCGACAGGGGGCAGGTCAGCCCCAGCATTTT. It codes for CASSLTRQGAGQPQHF.

V is TRBV7-9 and J is TRBJ2-5; D is uncertain. The better agreement between TRBJ2-7 and the DNA end casts doubt on the J call. CDR1 SEHNR and CDR2 FQNEAQ come from the germline V gene (reference sequence). This CDR3 is built from 16 residues. The CDR3 sequence: CASSLVSWTGTYEQYF. For the CDR3, the DNA is TGTGCCAGCAGCTTAGTAAGTTGGACGGGTACTTACGAGCAGTACTTC.

This clonotype was seen only a few times. V is TRBV7-6 and J is TRBJ1-5, with a possible D match to TRBD1 (5 bases). The CDR3 loop spans 15 amino acids. V was clipped by 1 base and J by 2 bases, with 9 bases between them. Germline V CDR1 and CDR2: SGHVS, FNYEAQ. CDR3 amino acids: CASSLDLGGNQPQHF. The CDR3 DNA follows: TGTGCCAGCAGCTTAGATTTGGGGGGCAATCAGCCCCAGCATTTT.

This clonotype was counted between two and nine times. The V gene is TRBV5-1, the J gene TRBJ2-3, with a possible D match to TRBD2 (6 bases). The CDR3 covers 15 residues. CDR1 and CDR2 from the germline V gene are SGHRS and YFSETQ. Trimming left V 2 bases short and J 7 bases short, with 17 bases between. The CDR3 loop is CASSFGSAGLNTQYF. CDR3 nucleotide sequence: TGCGCCAGCAGCTTCGGGAGCGCGGGACTCAATACGCAGTATTTT.

The chain is built from TRBV20-1 and TRBJ1-2, with D perhaps matching TRBD1 (5 bases). Trimming took off 6 bases at V and 0 bases at J, with 14 bases between the two ends. There are 14 residues in the CDR3. Germline V gene data show CDR1 as DFQATT and CDR2 as SNEGSKA (reference sequence). The DNA of the CDR3 is TGCAGTGCGAAACCGGGACGGACTAACTATGGCTACACCTTC. Protein product: CSAKPGRTNYGYTF.

This clonotype was found a few times. The chain recombines TRBV9 with TRBJ2-1; 8 bases agree with TRBD2. The CDR3 totals 16 residues. Germline CDR1 reads SGDLS; CDR2 reads YYNGEE. J was trimmed by 0 bases and V by 1 base; bases with no gene match: 3. CDR3 protein: CASSVRSGSSYNEQFF. The CDR3 region has the DNA TGTGCCAGCAGCGTAAGGAGCGGGAGCTCCTACAATGAGCAGTTCTTC.

This clonotype was counted a few times. The rearrangement joins TRBV7-9 to TRBJ2-7; either TRBD1 or TRBD2 may fit D (5 bases each). The germline gives CDR1 SEHNR, CDR2 FQNEAQ (reference sequence). Trimming took 2 bases from V and 0 from J, leaving 11 bases between them. The CDR3 runs to 15 residues. The CDR3 coding sequence is TGTGCCAGCAGCTTAATGGCAGGGAGCTCCTACGAGCAGTACTTC. Residues: CASSLMAGSSYEQYF.

The gene calls are TRBV24-1 and TRBJ2-2; the D gene is possibly TRBD1 (5 bases). This CDR3 has 16 residues. Germline V lookup: CDR1 KGHDR, CDR2 SFDVKD. The V end lost 2 bases, the J end lost 6 bases, and 15 bases lay between the germline ends. The CDR3: CATSDSDIFHPGELFF. CDR3 coding DNA: TGTGCCACCAGTGATTCGGACATTTTTCACCCCGGGGAGCTGTTTTTT.

In its sample, this clonotype was seen a few times. The J gene is TRBJ2-1, the V gene TRBV7-9, with D possibly TRBD1 on 5 matching bases. The germline V gene has CDR1 SEHNR and CDR2 FQNEAQ (reference sequence). Trimming shortened V by 2 bases and J by 5 bases, and 10 bases separated the two germline ends. The CDR3 length is 14 residues. CDR3 sequence reads: CASSLKQVDNEQFF. The CDR3 DNA reads as TGTGCCAGCAGCTTAAAACAGGTTGACAATGAGCAGTTCTTC.

The V gene is TRBV7-8, the J gene TRBJ1-1, with 10 bases fitting TRBD1. V shed 4 bases, J shed 6 bases, and the junction held 2 bases outside the gene matches. Per the germline V gene, CDR1 is SGHVS and CDR2 is FQNEAQ. This CDR3 contains 13 residues. Here the CDR3 reads CASSWGQGPEAFF. In DNA, the CDR3 is TGTGCCAGCAGCTGGGGACAGGGGCCTGAAGCTTTCTTT.

At least ten counts were recorded for this clonotype. V is TRBV20-1 and J is TRBJ2-5; 11 bases map to TRBD2. Germline V gene sequence: CDR1 DFQATT, CDR2 SNEGSKA (reference sequence). V shed 6 bases and J 2 bases; nucleotides not matched to a gene: 8. The CDR3 loop spans 15 amino acids. The CDR3 sequence: CSASGLAEKQETQYF. CDR3 DNA: TGCAGTGCCTCGGGACTAGCGGAAAAGCAAGAGACCCAGTACTTC.

This rearrangement joins TRBV10-3 to TRBJ2-1; 10 bases agree with TRBD2. The germline V gene encodes CDR1 ENHRY and CDR2 SYGVKD. The CDR3 extends over 15 amino acids. V dropped 7 bases and J dropped 1; count of bases not matched to a gene: 4. DNA of the CDR3: TGTGCCATCAAGACTAGCGGGCCTTCCTACAATGAGCAGTTCTTC. It codes for CAIKTSGPSYNEQFF.

The table lists this clonotype with many counts. The chain recombines TRBV10-1 with TRBJ2-4; D might be TRBD1 or TRBD2, each matching 6 bases. Between the trimmed V and J ends, which lost 6 bases and 0 bases, there was a span of 12 bases. Looked up from germline, CDR1 is WNHNN and CDR2 is SYGVQD (reference sequence). The CDR3 contains 15 residues. CDR3 in amino acids: CASRAEGGAKNIQYF. The CDR3 bases are TGCGCCAGCAGAGCCGAGGGGGGAGCCAAAAACATTCAGTACTTC.

The chain uses TRBV27 and TRBJ2-3; TRBD2 agrees at 8 bases. V shed 8 bases and J 2 bases; nucleotides not matched to a gene: 6. CDR1 is MNHEY and CDR2 is SMNVEV in the germline V gene (reference sequence). The CDR3 covers 14 residues. The CDR3 bases are TGTGCCAGCGCGGGAGGACTCTCCACAGATACGCAGTATTTT. Its protein is CASAGGLSTDTQYF.

This sequence joins TRBV29-1 and TRBJ1-1, with 11 bases identical to TRBD1. This CDR3 contains 14 residues. Germline V gene lookup returns CDR1 SQVTM and CDR2 ANQGSEA. Trimming took 4 bases from V and 2 from J; bases not matched to a gene: 3. The CDR3 loop is CSVARTGGNTEAFF. DNA of the CDR3: TGCAGCGTTGCTAGGACAGGGGGCAACACTGAAGCTTTCTTT. The whole variable domain, remainder taken from reference TRBV29-1 and TRBJ1-1, is SAVISQKPSRDICQRGTSLTIQCQVDSQVTMMFWYRQQPGQSLTLIATANQGSEATYESGFVIDKFPISRPNLTFSTLTVSNMSPEDSSIYLCSVARTGGNTEAFFGQGTRLTVV.